Presented here are 3 T cell receptor beta chains from one specimen sequenced in a study of PD-L1 blockade in urothelial cancer. TCRdb's copy holds only in-frame clones and misses some; the assay was immunoSEQ multiplex PCR. The sample includes roughly 120,000 clones, more than 85% of them seen just once. Time point indicated: peripheral blood 6 weeks after treatment start. Here the sequenced sample was PBMCs, taken around atezolizumab (anti-PD-L1) treatment. The source of these receptors is a man aged 60 to 69 with urothelial cancer.

The gene calls are TRBV6-1 and TRBJ2-3, with D perhaps TRBD1 (5 bases). Trimming left V 1 base short and J 2 bases short, with 16 bases between. Germline V gives CDR1 MNHNS, CDR2 SASEGT. The CDR3 totals 17 residues. The CDR3 is CASSEEGVAGYTDTQYF. CDR3 nucleotides: TGTGCCAGCAGTGAAGAAGGTGTGGCAGGGTACACAGATACGCAGTATTTT.

The J gene is TRBJ1-5, the V gene TRBV6-5; D might be TRBD1 (5 bases). This CDR3 is built from 14 residues. The germline V and J ends were trimmed by 6 bases and 3 bases, with 12 bases remaining between them. CDR1 and CDR2 from the germline V gene are MNHEY and SVGAGI. In DNA form, the CDR3 reads TGTGCCAGCAGCGACAGAGTCTCCAATCAGCCCCAGCATTTT. This encodes CASSDRVSNQPQHF.

J is TRBJ2-1 and V is TRBV5-4; 7 nucleotides match TRBD2. Germline CDR1 reads SGHNT; CDR2 reads YYREEE (reference sequence). V shed 4 bases, J shed 8 bases, and the junction held 12 bases outside the gene matches. The CDR3 spans 15 residues. CDR3 nucleotide sequence: TGTGCCAGCAGCCCTGGCGGGAGCACTCCGGATGAGCAGTTCTTC. Its protein product is CASSPGGSTPDEQFF.